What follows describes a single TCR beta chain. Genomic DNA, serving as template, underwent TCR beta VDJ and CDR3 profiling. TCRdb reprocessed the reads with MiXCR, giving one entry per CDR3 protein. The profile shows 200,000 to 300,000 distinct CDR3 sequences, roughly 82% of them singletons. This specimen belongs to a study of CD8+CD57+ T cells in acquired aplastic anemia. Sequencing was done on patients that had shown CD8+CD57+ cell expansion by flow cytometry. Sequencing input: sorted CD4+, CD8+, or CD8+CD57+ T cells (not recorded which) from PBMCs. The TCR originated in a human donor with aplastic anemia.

Written as DNA, the CDR3 is TGTGCCAGCAGCTCAGGGGGGGACGGCCGCAACCAGCGCTACACCTTC. Protein product: CASSSGGDGRNQRYTF. This sequence joins TRBV9 and TRBJ1-2; 7 bases align to TRBD1. CDR1 is SGDLS and CDR2 is YYNGEE in the germline V gene. The CDR3 loop spans 16 amino acids. After removal of 4 bases from V and 9 bases from J, the junction contained 18 bases not matched to a gene.